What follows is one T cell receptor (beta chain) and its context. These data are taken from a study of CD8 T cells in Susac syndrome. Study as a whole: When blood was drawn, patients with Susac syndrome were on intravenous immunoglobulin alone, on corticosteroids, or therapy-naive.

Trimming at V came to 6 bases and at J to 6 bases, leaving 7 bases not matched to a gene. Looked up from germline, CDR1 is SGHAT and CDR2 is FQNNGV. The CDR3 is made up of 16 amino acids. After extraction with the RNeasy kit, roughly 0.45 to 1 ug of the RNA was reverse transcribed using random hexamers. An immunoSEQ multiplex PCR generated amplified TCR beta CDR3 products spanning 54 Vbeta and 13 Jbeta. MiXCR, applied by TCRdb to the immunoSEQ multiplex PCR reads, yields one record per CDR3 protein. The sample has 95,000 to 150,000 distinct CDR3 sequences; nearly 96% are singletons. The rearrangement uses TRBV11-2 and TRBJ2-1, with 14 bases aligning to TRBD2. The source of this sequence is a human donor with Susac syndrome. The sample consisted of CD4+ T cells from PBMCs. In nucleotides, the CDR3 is TGTGCCAGCAGGTCTCCGACTAGCGGGAGGGCCAATGAGCAGTTCTTC. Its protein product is CASRSPTSGRANEQFF. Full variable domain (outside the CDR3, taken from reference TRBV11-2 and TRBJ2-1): EAGVAQSPRYKIIEKRQSVAFWCNPISGHATLYWYQQILGQGPKLLIQFQNNGVVDDSQLPKDRFSAERLKGVDSTLKIQPAKLEDSAVYLCASRSPTSGRANEQFFGPGTRLTVL.